The 26 T cell receptor beta chains below come from one sample, sequenced in a study of somatic mutations in cytotoxic T cells in rheumatoid arthritis. This table comes from immunoSEQ multiplex PCR, and its TCRdb copy is limited to in-frame clones, with some not included. The repertoire holds under 20,000 clones, with 65% to 85% as singletons. The material sequenced was CD8+ T cells sorted from blood. The source of these receptors is an adult with rheumatoid arthritis.

CDR3 protein: CASSLPGGYGYTF. The CDR3 DNA reads TGTGCCAGCAGCCTCCCAGGGGGGTATGGCTACACCTTC. The chain combines TRBV6-5 with TRBJ1-2; TRBD1 agrees at 7 bases. J lost 5 bases, V lost 6 bases, and 6 bases had no gene match. CDR1 is MNHEY, CDR2 SVGAGI, per germline. This CDR3 spans 13 amino acids.

In the case of this clone: The same CDR3 can be traced to other DNA sequences in this sample. V gene TRBV4-1 combines with J gene TRBJ2-5; D gene uncertain. Germline CDR1 MGHRA, CDR2 YSYEKL. V lost 6 bases, J lost 2 bases, and 25 bases lay in between. The CDR3 covers 18 residues. CDR3 DNA sequence: TGCGCCAGCAGTCAGTGGGTTTTCGGGTCCAATTCTCAAGAGACCCAGTACTTC. It yields the protein CASSQWVFGSNSQETQYF.

CDR3 in DNA: TGTGCCAGCAGTTACAGTGCAGTCTATGGCTACACCTTC. This codes for CASSYSAVYGYTF. The chain employs TRBV6-5 and TRBJ1-2, with D unclear. There are 13 residues in the CDR3. Germline CDR1 MNHEY, CDR2 SVGAGI. V was shortened by 2 bases and J by 4 bases, with 8 bases between the two germline ends.

The rearrangement uses TRBV9 and TRBJ1-2; no clear D. Germline CDR1 SGDLS, CDR2 YYNGEE. The CDR3 consists of 14 residues. V lost 0 bases, J lost 4 bases, and 10 bases lay in between. CDR3 in DNA: TGTGCCAGCAGCGTAGGCTCTGGTTCCTATGGCTACACCTTC. It encodes CASSVGSGSYGYTF.

The J gene is TRBJ2-5, the V gene TRBV13; the D gene is possibly TRBD1 (6 bases). With 3 bases removed from V and 0 bases from J, the gap between germline ends came to 11 bases. Germline-derived CDR1 and CDR2 are PRHDT and FYEKMQ (reference sequence). The CDR3 is 15 amino acids. The CDR3 DNA is TGTGCCAGCAGCTTGAAGGACAGAAACCAAGAGACCCAGTACTTC. The encoded protein is CASSLKDRNQETQYF.

The J gene is TRBJ2-4, the V gene TRBV5-4; 8 bases line up with TRBD1. Trimming removed 4 bases from V and 0 bases from J; junction bases left unmatched: 6. CDR1 and CDR2 from the germline V gene are SGHNT and YYREEE (reference sequence). CDR3 length: 16 residues. The chain's CDR3 is CASSPGQGLAKNIQYF. CDR3 nucleotide sequence: TGTGCCAGCAGCCCCGGACAGGGTCTAGCCAAAAACATTCAGTACTTC.

The chain employs TRBV19 and TRBJ2-2; TRBD2 aligns across 7 bases. Germline CDR1 is LNHDA and CDR2 is SQIVND (reference sequence). J lost 1 base, V lost 6 bases, and 2 bases had no gene match. The CDR3 contains 14 residues. The CDR3 loop is CASRLARNTGELFF. CDR3 DNA: TGTGCCAGTAGACTAGCGAGGAACACCGGGGAGCTGTTTTTT.

The chain carries TRBV7-6 and TRBJ2-3, with a weak D call TRBD1 (6 bases). The CDR3 length is 17 residues. The germline CDR1 and CDR2 sequences are SGHVS and FNYEAQ. V was trimmed by 1 base and J by 0 bases, leaving 14 bases between them. The CDR3 reads CASSLDKQGFSTDTQYF. The CDR3 DNA is TGTGCCAGCAGCTTAGATAAACAGGGATTCAGCACAGATACGCAGTATTTT.

This chain joins TRBV10-3 and TRBJ1-1, with 7 bases identical to TRBD1. Germline values: CDR1 ENHRY, CDR2 SYGVKD. The CDR3 extends over 15 amino acids. The V segment lost 0 bases and the J segment 4 bases; nucleotides outside the gene matches: 5. The DNA of the CDR3 is TGTGCCATCAGTGAGTCGATCAGGGGGAGCACTGAAGCTTTCTTT. Residues: CAISESIRGSTEAFF.

The chain has TRBV4-1 and TRBJ2-3; D may be TRBD2 (6 bases). Germline-derived CDR1 and CDR2 are MGHRA and YSYEKL. The CDR3 runs 16 residues. The germline V and J ends were trimmed by 4 bases and 0 bases, with 14 bases remaining between them. The CDR3 region has the DNA TGCGCCAGCAGCCGGCCCCCGGGACTGAGCACAGATACGCAGTATTTT. Amino acids: CASSRPPGLSTDTQYF.

V is TRBV6-5 and J is TRBJ1-3; D not certain. The CDR3 is 16 amino acids. Looked up from germline, CDR1 is MNHEY and CDR2 is SVGAGI. Trimming took 0 bases from V and 4 from J, leaving 13 bases between them. The CDR3 reads CASSYSEGEGGNTIYF. The DNA of the CDR3 is TGTGCCAGCAGTTACTCGGAGGGAGAAGGGGGAAACACCATATATTTT.

As concerns this clone: This specimen includes other DNA sequences encoding the same CDR3. This chain connects TRBV5-6 to TRBJ2-7; D is unclear. The V gene lost 1 base and the J gene lost 3 bases, with 5 bases spanning the gap. This CDR3 has 12 residues. The germline V gene encodes CDR1 SGHDT and CDR2 YYEEEE. Here the CDR3 DNA reads TGTGCCAGCAGCTTGACGGTCTACGAGCAGTACTTC. This gives the protein CASSLTVYEQYF.

This rearrangement joins TRBV27 to TRBJ1-4, with 7 bases matching TRBD1. This CDR3 is built from 14 residues. Trimming cost V 3 bases and J 12 bases; bases outside gene matches: 10. CDR1 and CDR2 (germline): MNHEY, SMNVEV (reference sequence). The CDR3: CASSFGRGPTELFF. In DNA, the CDR3 is TGTGCCAGCAGTTTTGGGAGGGGGCCGACGGAACTGTTTTTT. Variable domain in full (rest from reference TRBV27 and TRBJ1-4): EAQVTQNPRYLITVTGKKLTVTCSQNMNHEYMSWYRQDPGLGLRQIYYSMNVEVTDKGDVPEGYKVSRKEKRNFPLILESPSPNQTSLYFCASSFGRGPTELFFGSGTQLSVL.

J is TRBJ2-2 and V is TRBV4-1; the match to TRBD2 covers 14 bases. With 3 bases clipped from V and 3 bases from J, the junction kept 3 bases outside the gene matches. The CDR3 covers 17 residues. Germline V CDR1 and CDR2: MGHRA, YSYEKL. DNA for the CDR3: TGCGCCAGCAGCCAGAAGGGACTAGCGGGGGACACCGGGGAGCTGTTTTTT. This encodes CASSQKGLAGDTGELFF.

This clone was counted a few times. This CDR3 is CASSTRTGGKGYTF. In DNA, the CDR3 is TGTGCCAGCAGCACTCGGACAGGGGGAAAGGGCTACACCTTC. The rearrangement joins TRBV7-6 to TRBJ1-2; TRBD1 agrees at 10 bases. The CDR3 is made up of 14 amino acids. The V gene end was trimmed by 5 bases and the J gene end by 8 bases; junction bases not matched to a gene: 8. The V gene's germline CDR1 is SGHVS and CDR2 FNYEAQ.

The chain couples TRBV19 to TRBJ1-2; 7 bases line up with TRBD1. V trimming: 4 bases; J trimming: 4 bases; junction bases outside the gene matches: 6. This CDR3 spans 14 amino acids. Germline V CDR1 and CDR2: LNHDA, SQIVND (reference sequence). The CDR3 loop reads CASSSMGQLYGYTF. As DNA, the CDR3 is TGTGCCAGTAGTAGTATGGGACAGCTCTATGGCTACACCTTC.

The CDR3 is CAILLGLLFYEQYF. CDR3 DNA sequence: TGTGCCATCTTACTTGGCTTGCTCTTCTACGAGCAGTACTTC. This sequence joins TRBV10-3 and TRBJ2-7; D gene unclear. The CDR3 is 14 amino acids. The germline gives CDR1 ENHRY, CDR2 SYGVKD. The V end lost 8 bases, the J end lost 3 bases, and 17 bases lay between the germline ends.

The chain employs TRBV28 and TRBJ2-7, with D possibly being TRBD1 (6 bases). Trimming pared 7 bases from V and 3 bases from J, leaving 10 bases between. This CDR3 is 12 amino acids long. The germline CDR1 and CDR2 sequences are MDHEN and SYDVKM. In nucleotides, the CDR3 is TGTGCCAGCACCCTAGGGGGCTACGAGCAGTACTTC. It yields the protein CASTLGGYEQYF.

This clone was detected once. The chain has TRBV28 and TRBJ2-7; D may be TRBD2 (6 bases). The CDR3 is 15 amino acids. Germline V gene sequence: CDR1 MDHEN, CDR2 SYDVKM. Trimming took off 8 bases at V and 3 bases at J, with 20 bases between the two ends. CDR3 in amino acids: CASSRSIRGDYEQYF. DNA for the CDR3: TGTGCCAGCTCTCGGAGTATTCGCGGGGACTACGAGCAGTACTTC.

The chain joins TRBV10-3 to TRBJ1-1; TRBD1 might be the D (5 bases). The CDR3 has 15 amino acids. Trimming stripped 2 bases from V and 1 base from J, with 11 bases between. CDR1 and CDR2 (germline): ENHRY, SYGVKD. CDR3 sequence reads: CAISEHVGENTEAFF. For the CDR3, the DNA is TGTGCCATCAGTGAGCATGTGGGGGAGAACACTGAAGCTTTCTTT.

The J gene is TRBJ1-1, the V gene TRBV27; D is possibly TRBD1 (5 bases). V dropped 3 bases and J dropped 1 base, with 9 bases sitting between them. The CDR3 contains 14 residues. Germline assignment: CDR1 MNHEY and CDR2 SMNVEV (reference sequence). This CDR3 is CASSFYRGNTEAFF. The CDR3 nucleotides read TGTGCCAGCAGTTTTTATAGGGGGAACACTGAAGCTTTCTTT.

J is TRBJ2-1 and V is TRBV6-8; 7 bases line up with TRBD1. Germline-derived CDR1 and CDR2 are MNHGY and SAAAGT. Unmatched junction bases numbered 11, after V lost 5 bases and J lost 4 bases. This CDR3 region has 16 residues. The DNA for the CDR3 is TGTGCCAGCAGTGGACGGGACAGAAGGGGATACAATGAGCAGTTCTTC. Amino acids: CASSGRDRRGYNEQFF.

The table lists this clone with a count of one. V and J are TRBV5-8 and TRBJ2-2; weak D call: TRBD2 (5 bases). CDR1 SGHTS and CDR2 YDEGEE come from the germline V gene. V was clipped by 2 bases and J by 6 bases, with 11 bases between them. CDR3 length: 14 amino acids. The CDR3 bases are TGTGCCAGCAGCTTTAGGGCTAGCCCCGGGGAGCTGTTTTTT. It specifies CASSFRASPGELFF. The complete variable domain, with remaining parts taken from reference TRBV5-8 and TRBJ2-2, reads EAGVTQSPTHLIKTRGQQATLRCSPISGHTSVYWYQQALGLGLQFLLWYDEGEERNRGNFPPRFSGRQFPNYSSELNVNALELEDSALYLCASSFRASPGELFFGEGSRLTVL.

This clone was recorded once. The rearrangement links TRBV28 to TRBJ1-5, with 10 bases aligning to TRBD1. V was pared by 4 bases and J by 5 bases, with 5 bases of the junction left unmatched. Germline V lookup: CDR1 MDHEN, CDR2 SYDVKM. This CDR3 is 15 amino acids long. The CDR3 region has the DNA TGTGCCAGCAGTTCCATCGGGACAGGGGATCAGCCCCAGCATTTT. Translating it yields CASSSIGTGDQPQHF.

This chain links TRBV18 with TRBJ1-2, with D hard to call. CDR3 length: 16 residues. The germline gives CDR1 KGHSH, CDR2 LQKENI. Deletions cut 8 bases from V and 0 bases from J, with 19 bases between. For the CDR3, the DNA is TGTGCCAGCGCTAAAATAGCGGTTCCCGCTAACTATGGCTACACCTTC. It is translated as CASAKIAVPANYGYTF. Using reference TRBV18 and TRBJ1-2 for the parts outside the CDR3, the full variable domain is NAGVMQNPRHLVRRRGQEARLRCSPMKGHSHVYWYRQLPEEGLKFMVYLQKENIIDESGMPKERFSAEFPKEGPSILRIQQVVRGDSAAYFCASAKIAVPANYGYTFGSGTRLTVV.

The CDR3 bases are TGTGCCAGCAGCTTACTACCCCGGGCCATCAATTCACCCCTCCACTTT. It codes for CASSLLPRAINSPLHF. The chain is built from TRBV5-6 and TRBJ1-6; D ambiguous. The CDR3 has 16 residues. The V and J ends lost 2 bases and 7 bases respectively, with 16 bases between them. CDR1 and CDR2 (germline): SGHDT, YYEEEE.